This T cell receptor (beta chain) was recovered during a study of shared T cell receptors in the human thymus. Sequencing used immunoSEQ multiplex PCR; TCRdb keeps in-frame clones, though not all of them. In the table there are hundreds of thousands of clones, around 87% of which are singletons. CDR1 and CDR2 (germline): SGHVS, FNYEAQ. V shed 0 bases, J shed 6 bases, and the junction held 8 bases outside the gene matches. The CDR3 has 17 amino acids. These records were also assigned to another study, of human thymus T cells. In that study: Each of the donors was a healthy Finnish infant who was undergoing open corrective cardiac surgery for congenital heart defects. Thymus tissue was removed during corrective cardiac surgery. Among thymic and blood repertoires, usage of V and J genes appeared biased.

The receptor was derived from a boy less than two years old with a congenital heart defect. The specimen sequenced was thymocytes. The genes are TRBV7-6 and TRBJ2-3; 11 bases fit TRBD2. CDR3 in amino acids: CASSLAKLAGAPDTQYF. Here the CDR3 DNA reads TGTGCCAGCAGCTTAGCGAAACTAGCGGGGGCCCCGGATACGCAGTATTTT.